These 29 T cell receptor beta chains were sequenced from one sample in a study of blood T cell repertoires in COVID-19. Libraries were prepared by immunoSEQ multiplex PCR; TCRdb keeps only in-frame clonotypes and omits some of them. The profile covers around 140,000 clones, with about four fifths appearing a single time and more than 1.3% taken by the ten largest. The sample taken for sequencing was peripheral blood. Receptors originate from a man aged 55 to 69 with acute or convalescent COVID-19.

The CDR3 DNA sequence: TGTGCCAGCAGCGTGCTAGCGGGAGCCACAGATACGCAGTATTTT. Translation: CASSVLAGATDTQYF. V usage is TRBV2 and J usage is TRBJ2-3, with 10 bases aligning to TRBD2. The V gene end was trimmed by 6 bases and the J gene end by 2 bases; junction bases not matched to a gene: 5. Germline CDR1 reads SNHLY; CDR2 reads FYNNEI. The CDR3 consists of 15 residues.

The chain employs TRBV28 and TRBJ1-4; 9 bases match TRBD1. V dropped 8 bases and J dropped 3; count of bases not matched to a gene: 10. This CDR3 is built from 16 residues. Germline-derived CDR1 and CDR2 are MDHEN and SYDVKM. For the CDR3, the DNA is TGTGCCAGCGGAACAGGGGGCGGAACCTCTAATGAAAAACTGTTTTTT. Amino acid sequence: CASGTGGGTSNEKLFF.

This sequence joins TRBV19 and TRBJ1-5; D possibly corresponds to TRBD1 (5 bases). The V gene's germline CDR1 is LNHDA and CDR2 SQIVND (reference sequence). The CDR3 spans 12 residues. V dropped 4 bases and J dropped 6 bases, with 7 bases sitting between them. Here the CDR3 reads CASSTGLQPQHF. The DNA for the CDR3 is TGTGCCAGTAGTACAGGGCTTCAGCCCCAGCATTTT.

V usage is TRBV10-3 and J usage is TRBJ1-3; D may be TRBD1 (5 bases). Trimming shortened V by 6 bases and J by 0 bases, and 12 bases separated the two germline ends. Germline V gene lookup returns CDR1 ENHRY and CDR2 SYGVKD. This CDR3 comprises 15 residues. The CDR3 reads CAIRPDSSSGNTIYF. The CDR3, as DNA: TGTGCCATCAGACCCGACAGTAGCTCTGGAAACACCATATATTTT.

V gene TRBV14 combines with J gene TRBJ2-5; 14 bases align to TRBD2. Germline CDR1 SGHDN, CDR2 FVKESK. V gave up 3 bases and J gave up 0 bases; unmatched junction bases: 0. CDR3 length: 16 residues. The CDR3 loop reads CASSQGLAGDQETQYF. CDR3 DNA sequence: TGTGCCAGCAGCCAGGGACTAGCGGGGGACCAAGAGACCCAGTACTTC.

V gene TRBV7-9 combines with J gene TRBJ1-1, with D perhaps TRBD1 (6 bases). CDR3 length: 14 residues. Germline V CDR1 and CDR2: SEHNR, FQNEAQ (reference sequence). V lost 4 bases and J lost 4, with 13 bases in between. In DNA form, the CDR3 reads TGTGCCAGCAGCTCACAGGGTAGCGCCACTGAAGCTTTCTTT. It translates to CASSSQGSATEAFF. Full variable domain (outside the CDR3, taken from reference TRBV7-9 and TRBJ1-1): DTGVSQNPRHKITKRGQNVTFRCDPISEHNRLYWYRQTLGQGPEFLTYFQNEAQLEKSRLLSDRFSAERPKGSFSTLEIQRTEQGDSAMYLCASSSQGSATEAFFGQGTRLTVV.

The genes are TRBV6-5 and TRBJ1-2; 7 positions match TRBD1. From germline, CDR1 is MNHEY and CDR2 SVGAGI. This CDR3 is 13 amino acids long. Trimming cost V 11 bases and J 5 bases; bases outside gene matches: 11. The CDR3 loop reads CAGRSDRTYGYTF. In DNA, the CDR3 is TGTGCCGGCCGCTCGGACAGGACATATGGCTACACCTTC.

Of note for this clone: The same CDR3 is also encoded by other DNA sequences in this sample. The V and J genes are TRBV3-1 (or the pseudogene TRBV3-2) and TRBJ1-6; possible D gene TRBD1, 6 bases. V gave up 1 base and J gave up 5 bases, with 6 bases separating them. This CDR3 has 14 residues. Germline V lookup: CDR1 LGHDT, CDR2 YNNKEL (reference sequence). CDR3 in amino acids: CASSQGQDNSPLHF. In nucleotides, the CDR3 is TGTGCCAGCAGCCAAGGACAGGATAATTCACCCCTCCACTTT.

The chain uses TRBV12-3 or TRBV12-4 and TRBJ1-2; no definite D call. CDR3 length equals 13 residues. V was cut by 7 bases and J by 8 bases, with 17 bases left in between. The CDR3 DNA sequence: TGTGCCAGCAACCCAGGTAGTTTCGGAGGCTACACCTTC. Translating it yields CASNPGSFGGYTF.

This chain uses TRBV30 with TRBJ1-1; 10 bases agree with TRBD1. The junction had 2 bases not matched to a gene; V was cut back by 2 bases and J by 5 bases. Germline-derived CDR1 and CDR2 are GTSNPN and SVGIG (reference sequence). The CDR3 covers 13 residues. The CDR3 nucleotides read TGTGCCTGGAGTCCGGGACAGGGGACTGAAGCTTTCTTT. This gives the protein CAWSPGQGTEAFF.

This clone was counted once. The chain combines TRBV28 with TRBJ1-5, with 9 bases that match TRBD1. The CDR3 sequence is 14 residues long. V dropped 7 bases and J dropped 2; count of bases not matched to a gene: 3. The germline CDR1 and CDR2 sequences are MDHEN and SYDVKM. CDR3 coding DNA: TGTGCCAGCATGAGGGACAGGGGCAATCAGCCCCAGCATTTT. It specifies CASMRDRGNQPQHF.

This rearrangement joins TRBV19 to TRBJ2-3, with D perhaps matching TRBD2 (5 bases). Germline CDR1 reads LNHDA; CDR2 reads SQIVND (reference sequence). There are 14 residues in the CDR3. Trimming left V 6 bases short and J 2 bases short, with 12 bases between. CDR3: CASSRRLPTDTQYF. As DNA, the CDR3 is TGTGCCAGTAGCCGGAGGCTACCCACAGATACGCAGTATTTT.

The rearrangement joins TRBV19 to TRBJ2-7; D might be TRBD1 (5 bases). Between the trimmed V and J ends, which lost 4 bases and 0 bases, there was a span of 7 bases. CDR3 length: 13 residues. Germline values: CDR1 LNHDA, CDR2 SQIVND (reference sequence). As DNA, the CDR3 is TGTGCCAGTAGTAGACAGAGCTCCTACGAGCAGTACTTC. It specifies CASSRQSSYEQYF. Using reference TRBV19 and TRBJ2-7 for the parts outside the CDR3, the full variable domain is DGGITQSPKYLFRKEGQNVTLSCEQNLNHDAMYWYRQDPGQGLRLIYYSQIVNDFQKGDIAEGYSVSREKKESFPLTVTSAQKNPTAFYLCASSRQSSYEQYFGPGTRLTVT.

The rearrangement links TRBV5-4 to TRBJ1-2; 10 bases fit TRBD1. Trimming took 3 bases from V and 4 from J; bases not matched to a gene: 6. The CDR3 is 15 amino acids. From germline, CDR1 is SGHNT and CDR2 YYREEE (reference sequence). CDR3 coding DNA: TGTGCCAGCAGCTGGAGGGACAGGGGTATCTATGGCTACACCTTC. It is translated as CASSWRDRGIYGYTF.

The chain recombines TRBV3-1 (or the pseudogene TRBV3-2) with TRBJ2-6, with D uncertain. V was shortened by 0 bases and J by 0 bases, with 9 bases between the two germline ends. CDR3 length equals 17 residues. CDR1 is LGHDT, CDR2 YNNKEL, per germline (reference sequence). The CDR3 DNA is TGTGCCAGCAGCCAAGATCATAGAGTCTCTGGGGCCAACGTCCTGACTTTC. It specifies CASSQDHRVSGANVLTF.

The CDR3 nucleotides are TGTGCCAGCAGCTTACGGGTGCCACCGGGACAAATCTTCAATGAGCAGTTCTTC. Protein product: CASSLRVPPGQIFNEQFF. This chain links TRBV7-6 with TRBJ2-1, with a tentative D call TRBD1 (6 bases). Germline CDR1 SGHVS, CDR2 FNYEAQ. Trimming stripped 2 bases from V and 6 bases from J, with 23 bases between. This CDR3 spans 18 amino acids.

The CDR3 region is CAWSFGQGVNSNQPQHF. Here the CDR3 DNA reads TGTGCCTGGAGTTTCGGACAGGGGGTCAATAGCAATCAGCCCCAGCATTTT. This chain uses TRBV30 with TRBJ1-5; TRBD1 matches 10 bases. Trimming took 2 bases from V and 0 from J; bases not matched to a gene: 7. The CDR3 runs to 17 residues. CDR1 is GTSNPN, CDR2 SVGIG, per germline (reference sequence).

This clone was recorded once. The V call is TRBV11-1, the J call TRBJ2-4; D perhaps matches TRBD2 (6 bases). Germline assignment: CDR1 SGHAT and CDR2 FQDESV (reference sequence). There are 16 residues in the CDR3. The ends were cut back, 5 bases at V and 3 bases at J, with 17 bases in the middle. The CDR3 nucleotides are TGTGCCAGCAGCCCAACCGCGGGGAGGCACAAAAACATTCAGTACTTC. Its protein product is CASSPTAGRHKNIQYF.

The chain carries TRBV3-1 (or the pseudogene TRBV3-2) and TRBJ1-6; D is ambiguous. The CDR3 contains 14 residues. V was cut by 4 bases and J by 6 bases, with 10 bases left in between. Germline CDR1 is LGHDT and CDR2 is YNNKEL (reference sequence). The CDR3 DNA sequence: TGTGCCAGCAGCCCGCTTTTGAGTAATTCACCCCTCCACTTT. Amino acid sequence: CASSPLLSNSPLHF.

This chain connects TRBV25-1 to TRBJ2-5, with a tentative D call TRBD1 (5 bases). V gave up 8 bases and J gave up 4 bases, with 17 bases separating them. This CDR3 spans 14 amino acids. Germline V gene data show CDR1 as MGHDK and CDR2 as SYGVNS. The CDR3 coding sequence is TGTGCCAGCGATTGTCTGGGGCTGCGAGAGACCCAGTACTTC. This encodes CASDCLGLRETQYF.

The chain has TRBV20-1 and TRBJ1-2; no clear D gene. Germline CDR1 is DFQATT and CDR2 is SNEGSKA (reference sequence). This CDR3 is built from 11 residues. Trimming took 4 bases from V and 8 from J, leaving 11 bases between them. The CDR3 DNA is TGCAGTGCTAATAGACTAGAGGGCTACACCTTC. It yields the protein CSANRLEGYTF.

The rearrangement uses TRBV27 and TRBJ2-3; the match to TRBD2 covers 7 bases. The length of the CDR3 is 13 residues. V trimming: 5 bases; J trimming: 6 bases; junction bases outside the gene matches: 5. Germline assignment: CDR1 MNHEY and CDR2 SMNVEV (reference sequence). CDR3 residues: CASSPAGFDTQYF. DNA of the CDR3: TGTGCCAGCAGTCCAGCGGGATTTGATACGCAGTATTTT.

V and J are TRBV9 and TRBJ1-2; 7 positions match TRBD1. Germline assignment: CDR1 SGDLS and CDR2 YYNGEE. The J segment lost 4 bases and the V segment lost 4 bases, leaving 7 bases of the junction unmatched. The CDR3 has 14 amino acids. The CDR3 nucleotides are TGTGCCAGCAGCCTTACAGGGGTCGGCTATGGCTACACCTTC. Its translation is CASSLTGVGYGYTF. Drawing the rest from reference TRBV9 and TRBJ1-2, the complete variable domain is DSGVTQTPKHLITATGQRVTLRCSPRSGDLSVYWYQQSLDQGLQFLIQYYNGEERAKGNILERFSAQQFPDLHSELNLSSLELGDSALYFCASSLTGVGYGYTFGSGTRLTVV.

The chain employs TRBV30 and TRBJ1-1, with TRBD1 as a possible D gene (5 bases). The V gene's germline CDR1 is GTSNPN and CDR2 SVGIG (reference sequence). The CDR3 has 12 amino acids. V gave up 5 bases and J gave up 3 bases, with 10 bases separating them. For the CDR3, the DNA is TGTGCCTGGGGTGACAGCTACACTGAAGCTTTCTTT. This translates into CAWGDSYTEAFF.

The genes are TRBV12-5 and TRBJ1-2; D uncertain. V lost 1 base and J lost 1, with 7 bases in between. The germline V gene has CDR1 LGHNT and CDR2 FRNRAP. CDR3 size: 14 residues. The CDR3 nucleotides read TGTGCTAGTGGTTTGGGACTGGGTAACTATGGCTACACCTTC. Amino acids: CASGLGLGNYGYTF.

J is TRBJ2-2 and V is TRBV18; D gene unclear. Between the trimmed V and J ends, which lost 3 bases and 0 bases, there was a span of 8 bases. The CDR3 loop spans 15 amino acids. Germline-derived CDR1 and CDR2 are KGHSH and LQKENI. The DNA of the CDR3 is TGTGCCAGCTCACCTCTAGGTGCGAACACCGGGGAGCTGTTTTTT. It is translated as CASSPLGANTGELFF.

Only a few counts were recorded for this clone. The chain joins TRBV13 to TRBJ2-3; D possibly corresponds to TRBD2 (6 bases). V lost 5 bases, J lost 0 bases, and 15 bases lay in between. CDR3 length equals 16 residues. The germline V gene has CDR1 PRHDT and CDR2 FYEKMQ (reference sequence). The CDR3 DNA reads TGTGCCAGCAGCCAAAGGTCACTAGCAAGCACAGATACGCAGTATTTT. Translated, it gives CASSQRSLASTDTQYF. Together with reference TRBV13 and TRBJ2-3, the CDR3 gives the full variable domain: AAGVIQSPRHLIKEKRETATLKCYPIPRHDTVYWYQQGPGQDPQFLISFYEKMQSDKGSIPDRFSAQQFSDYHSELNMSSLELGDSALYFCASSQRSLASTDTQYFGPGTRLTVL.

As concerns this clone: An end of the junction does not agree with germline; a read error may underlie this. The chain combines TRBV12-5 with TRBJ2-2, with 7 nucleotides matching TRBD2. This CDR3 spans 11 amino acids. CDR1 and CDR2 (germline): LGHNT, FRNRAP. The CDR3 nucleotides read TGTGCTAGTGGTTTGGGCGGGGGGCTGTTTTTT. This gives the protein CASGLGGGLFF.

This chain links TRBV29-1 with TRBJ2-3; 8 bases line up with TRBD1. Germline lookup yields CDR1 SQVTM and CDR2 ANQGSEA. The CDR3 covers 16 residues. The V gene end was trimmed by 1 base and the J gene end by 4 bases; junction bases not matched to a gene: 10. The CDR3 nucleotides read TGCAGCGTTGAAGGAAATCAGGGGGCGCGTGCAGATACGCAGTATTTT. Amino acids: CSVEGNQGARADTQYF.